This TCR beta chain was sequenced during a study of T cell repertoires in cytomegalovirus infection. Study-wide points: HLA-C-restricted CMV clonotypes gave the most frequent clonotype in two of eight donors.

From germline, CDR1 is LNHDA and CDR2 SQIVND (reference sequence). The CDR3 is 14 amino acids. V lost 6 bases and J 7 bases, leaving 18 bases between the germline ends. A note on this clonotype: Its antigen is undetermined.

TCRdb ran MiXCR on the reads and lists one entry per CDR3 protein. The sample gives just over 300,000 distinct CDR3 sequences, roughly a sixth of which show up once; around 12% is in the top ten. The sequenced material came from PBMCs. The chain employs TRBV19 and TRBJ2-5, with unresolved D. The TCR comes from a human donor in good health (CMV status not recorded). Some clones in this sample may be carry-over from other donors' samples. The CDR3 DNA sequence: TGTGCCAGTAGCCCAACGGCGGATGGGGTGACCCAGTACTTC. Protein product: CASSPTADGVTQYF.